This T cell receptor (beta chain) derives from a study of cytomegalovirus exposure and HLA in healthy donors (dated 2017 in TCRdb). Study-wide context: In an earlier analysis of fewer than 750 of the donors, about 270 Gb of sequence data and approximately 120 million unique TCR beta sequences from 180 million or so T cells were reported. Besides the first cohort of roughly 660 subjects, a separate validation cohort made up of 120 or so different subjects was used. Rather than drawing on any new phenotypic data, the later analysis identified candidate immune exposures from TCR beta sequences and the way those sequences occurred across donors. The number of donors typed differed by locus, with about 629-630 for A, B, C, DRB1 and DQB1, around 520 for DQA1, 600 to 610 for DPA1, and some 440 for DPB1. High-throughput TCR immunosequencing, statistical association of individual TCRs with disease status, and machine learning were combined to predict cytomegalovirus infection status. HLA typing covered class I and class II loci at four-digit resolution. Donor age, sex, ethnicity and CMV serostatus were collected together with the repertoire data. An earlier analysis of 450 to 750 of the donors used high-throughput TCR beta sequencing to judge whether each TCR beta V gene segment behaved as functional or pseudogenic. Of the approximately 400 genotyped donors, 81% were placed in the genetic ancestry cluster associated with self-reported Caucasian donors. Five DR-DQ haplotypes were treated as single units for association and clustering because of strong linkage in the cohort. On average, roughly 200,000 unique TCR beta nucleotide sequences were sequenced per donor among 398 genotyped donors of the cohort, with 15% to 20% of those sequences being non-productive. Every repertoire in the discovery cohort had been generated on one and the same sequencing platform. The aim of the study was to test whether cataloging public T cell receptors could identify signatures of past pathogen exposure. Roughly 300 gigabases of sequencing data and 78 million or so unique TCR sequences were included in an early release covering around 600 HLA-typed donors. A later genetic analysis took genome-wide SNP genotypes for about 55% of the roughly 700 donors and used that subset as a discovery cohort. The study profiled the T cell repertoires of under 850 subjects by immunosequencing and related them to cytomegalovirus serostatus. To study patterns of TCR occurrence, a later analysis re-analyzed previously published TCR beta repertoires from several hundred donors and added high-resolution HLA genotyping.

The cohort consisted of 666 healthy bone marrow donors. Cohort members were all nominally healthy when sampled, although unrecorded immune exposures were likely present. The donor tested CMV seronegative and was one of the 352 seronegative cohort members. Each donor provided a peripheral blood sample, and peripheral blood mononuclear cells were used for TCR beta sequencing. Genomic DNA extraction from the blood cell samples was performed with the Qiagen DNeasy Blood Extraction Kit. Looking up the germline V gene yields CDR1 SGHRS and CDR2 YFSETQ. From the cysteine up to the phenylalanine, the CDR3 has a length of 13 residues. Only the CDR3 portion is preserved as DNA: 39 bases, with reading frame beginning at the first base. V lost 5 bases and J lost 2 bases, and the count of bases not matched to a germline gene is 2. The library was generated by the immunoSEQ multiplex PCR assay. For the multiplex PCR, a mixture combining 60 forward primers for TCR Vbeta segments and 13 reverse primers for TCR Jbeta segments was used. The CDR3 region of rearranged TCR beta genes was amplified from genomic DNA by a multiplex PCR assay. The amplified TCR beta libraries were sequenced on the Illumina HiSeq System as 87-base-pair reads. Processing in the source paper ran as follows. In a later analysis, 77 million or so unique TCR beta chains were counted across the 650 to 750 repertoires, and roughly 10 million of these chains were shared by at least two donors. Raw reads were error-corrected and collapsed into unique sequences with a nearest-neighbor algorithm that merged closely related sequences to remove PCR and sequencing errors. CDR3 sequences were aligned to IMGT reference sequences to assign V, D and J gene segments. For a sequence to be retained, a match of at least six nucleotides to both a V gene segment and a J gene segment was required. A rearrangement was called productive if the CDR3 had no stop codons and remained in frame with V and J, and every other rearrangement was called non-productive. Following IMGT convention, CDR3 was defined as the stretch from the second conserved V-encoded cysteine up to the conserved J-encoded phenylalanine. The earlier analysis of 587 of the donors excluded sequences that lacked an unambiguous match to a single V gene segment. An earlier analysis of 587 of the donors called V segments functional above 56.7% productive rearrangements and segregating when the between-donor standard deviation exceeded 5%. A statistical classification framework was built for diagnosing cytomegalovirus status from the catalog of TCR beta chain sequences. A later analysis assigned V and J genes by comparing TCR nucleotide sequences with IMGT/GENE-DB human TR gene sequences. A later analysis assigned CDR3 sequences and most-parsimonious VDJ recombination scenarios with the TCRdist pipeline. In a later analysis, each TCR beta chain was defined by its CDR3 amino acid sequence together with its V-gene family, and reads without a unique V-gene family were excluded. In a later analysis, a few hundred highly shared, low-generation-probability nucleotide sequences were removed to address suspected cross-contamination and a sequencing artifact. For each public chain, a later analysis derived a clonal expansion index from normalized ranks of inferred template counts within each repertoire. A later analysis computed generation probabilities with a VDJ recombination model fitted to out-of-frame rearrangements, and checked the results against IGoR. In a later analysis, TCR-TCR, TCR-HLA and TCR-CMV co-occurrence was scored with hypergeometric tests, and a repertoire-size bias correction was applied to TCR pairs. In a later analysis, false discovery rates were estimated by permuting HLA or CMV assignments 20 times. In a later analysis, co-occurring TCRs were grouped using DBSCAN, with TCRdist sequence similarity added in when clustering inside HLA-allele-positive subsets. Repertoires with fewer than 30,000 or more than 120,000 public chains were left out of co-occurrence clustering, as were about 5 repertoires with anomalous nucleotide sharing. TCRdb stores this immuneACCESS table with in-frame sequences only. Part of the clones is absent; in the studies checked, under half of the shortfall reflects unresolved V genes, and no reason is known for the rest. Clonal size and the V and J genes are those of that table, whereas D and trimming came from the DNA. Within this sample are approximately 220,000 clones, with roughly 84% of them counted one time only. Roughly 0.66% of the sample is taken by the ten largest.

Summary of the overall study and its limitations: The sequencing pipeline was judged likely to have produced a cluster of highly shared sequence variants as a technical artifact. Immune exposure information for the cohort was limited to CMV serostatus. Because HLA typing was unavailable for some donors at each locus, only the typed subset was used in association tests. It was suggested by the authors that the approach could potentially be generalized to other disease states and immunological phenotypes. The 87-base-pair reads could not distinguish some IMGT-functional V segments, including TRBV6-2 and TRBV6-3, so those segments were excluded. In a later analysis, the rate of TCR association differed among HLA loci, with DRB1 alleles having the most associated TCRs and HLA-C alleles having the fewest. This cohort had only TCR beta chains sequenced, and the lack of alpha or paired-chain data limited which features could be detected. An association between a missense DCLRE1C variant and V-gene and J-gene trimming of TCR beta chains was found in a later genetic analysis and replicated in an independent cohort. Most CMV-associated TCR beta chains appeared to be HLA-restricted in a later analysis, and the HLA associations seemed to be driven largely by CMV exposure. Compared with equally common non-associated chains, HLA-associated TCR beta chains in a later analysis were more clonally expanded and had lower generation probabilities. About 17 rarely observed V segments, including chromosome 9 orphons, were excluded from the earlier analysis of 550 to 700 of the donors because counts were too low. A total of about 180 TCR beta chains were listed by the study as associated with cytomegalovirus. Correlated functional status among segregating V segments might be attributable to linkage disequilibrium, but an unknown experimental factor could not be ruled out. The classifier was reported to diagnose cytomegalovirus status with high specificity and sensitivity in both the original cohort and the validation cohort. At a false discovery rate of 0.05, a later analysis linked fewer than 20,000 TCR beta sequences to specific HLA alleles. Presence/absence analyses assumed roughly uniform sequencing depth across donors, an assumption that may not hold. According to a later genetic analysis, donors in an Asian-associated ancestry cluster had fewer N-insertions in productive TCRs than the roughly 660-donor mean. According to a later analysis, parvovirus B19, influenza, CMV and Epstein-Barr virus appeared linked to several top co-occurrence clusters. Strong co-occurrence of HLA alleles, especially DR and DQ, made assigning TCR associations to individual alleles difficult. A further reported finding was that TCR beta sequences accurately predicted the HLA-A and HLA-B alleles for most subjects in the first cohort. Three of the identified cytomegalovirus-associated TCR beta chains were confirmed in vitro to be specific for cytomegalovirus antigens. Most TCR sequences were observed very rarely across donors, whereas some public TCRs were present in many individuals. Broadly in line with IMGT annotations, most TCR beta V segments showed up in productive rearrangements about 90% or about 30% of the time in an earlier analysis of several hundred of the donors.

Note on this clone: The antigen this receptor binds is unknown. No base quality information exists; no much larger clone differs at one position.

Sequenced sample: PBMCs. This TCR derives from a boy younger than 10 in good health and CMV-seronegative. Rearrangement joined TRBV5-1 to TRBJ2-5; 8 bases in between match TRBD2. The nucleotide sequence reads as follows: TGCGCCAGCAGACGGGGGGGACAAGAGACCCAGTACTTC. This encodes CASRRGGQETQYF.